One and the same sample provided the 15 T cell receptor beta chains below, sequenced in a study of blood T cell repertoires in COVID-19. Using immunoSEQ multiplex PCR, the repertoire was profiled, and TCRdb retains in-frame clones only, with some absent. The sample yields under 150,000 clones, 80% to 90% seen once. Sequencing was done on a sample of peripheral blood. These receptor sequences come from a woman aged 45-60 years with acute or convalescent COVID-19.

The CDR3 reads CASSPDRVYGYTF. CDR3 nucleotides: TGTGCCAGCAGCCCCGACAGGGTCTATGGCTACACCTTC. The chain is built from TRBV5-4 and TRBJ1-2; 7 bases are shared with TRBD1. The V gene's germline CDR1 is SGHNT and CDR2 YYREEE (reference sequence). CDR3 length equals 13 residues. The V and J ends lost 4 bases and 4 bases, in that order; junction bases with no gene match: 4.

The chain carries TRBV4-1 and TRBJ1-4; 7 bases are shared with TRBD1. The ends lost 3 bases at V and 7 bases at J; junction bases unmatched: 5. The CDR3 has 14 residues. Germline-derived CDR1 and CDR2 are MGHRA and YSYEKL. This CDR3 reads CASSHTGVGEKLFF. CDR3 sequence (DNA): TGCGCCAGCAGCCATACAGGGGTGGGTGAAAAACTGTTTTTT.

This chain joins TRBV7-9 and TRBJ2-1, with D unresolved. The CDR3 is made up of 15 amino acids. V shed 2 bases and J shed 5 bases, with 13 bases lying between them. The germline CDR1 and CDR2 sequences are SEHNR and FQNEAQ (reference sequence). The CDR3 DNA follows: TGTGCCAGCAGCTTAATCGAGGCCCGACACAATGAGCAGTTCTTC. Protein: CASSLIEARHNEQFF.

This clone appeared once. The V gene is TRBV28, the J gene TRBJ1-2, with 9 bases aligning to TRBD1. The CDR3 extends over 14 amino acids. Germline V gene lookup returns CDR1 MDHEN and CDR2 SYDVKM. The junction had 7 bases not matched to a gene; V was cut back by 4 bases and J by 7 bases. The CDR3 spells CASSSGQGNSGYTF. Here the CDR3 DNA reads TGTGCCAGCAGTTCGGGACAGGGTAACAGTGGCTACACCTTC.

V gene TRBV7-9 combines with J gene TRBJ2-7, with 7 bases aligning to TRBD2. Germline lookup yields CDR1 SEHNR and CDR2 FQNEAQ (reference sequence). V trimming: 1 base; J trimming: 3 bases; junction bases outside the gene matches: 6. This CDR3 has 15 residues. The CDR3 DNA is TGTGCCAGCAGCTTAGTTGCGGGGACTAACTACGAGCAGTACTTC. This gives the protein CASSLVAGTNYEQYF.

Notes on this clone: Other DNA sequences in this specimen translate into the identical CDR3. J is TRBJ1-2 and V is TRBV5-1; D may be TRBD1 (5 bases). Trimming removed 3 bases at V and 3 bases at J, with 9 bases between. CDR1 and CDR2 (germline): SGHRS, YFSETQ. The length of the CDR3 is 13 residues. The CDR3 DNA reads as TGCGCCAGCAGCTCTACAGGAGACTATGGCTACACCTTC. Its protein is CASSSTGDYGYTF.

This clone was found once. The chain couples TRBV9 to TRBJ1-5; a weak D match, TRBD1 (6 bases). Trimming stripped 0 bases from V and 5 bases from J, with 9 bases between. This CDR3 is built from 14 residues. Per the germline V gene, CDR1 is SGDLS and CDR2 is YYNGEE. CDR3 DNA: TGTGCCAGCAGCGTAGAGGGGGGGGATCAGCCCCAGCATTTT. Amino acids: CASSVEGGDQPQHF.

The chain combines TRBV5-8 with TRBJ2-7; 12 positions match TRBD2. The CDR3 spans 15 residues. Germline V gene sequence: CDR1 SGHTS, CDR2 YDEGEE. Trimming at V came to 3 bases and at J to 5 bases, leaving 6 bases not matched to a gene. The CDR3 coding sequence is TGTGCCAGCAGCTCCCGACTAGCGGGAGTGGACGAGCAGTACTTC. Its translation: CASSSRLAGVDEQYF.

This clone was found once. The J gene is TRBJ1-4, the V gene TRBV7-3; perhaps TRBD1 as D (5 bases). The CDR3 runs to 15 residues. Trimming shortened V by 2 bases and J by 3 bases, and 10 bases separated the two germline ends. Germline assignment: CDR1 SGHTA and CDR2 FQGTGA. The CDR3 nucleotides are TGTGCCAGCAGCTTATCCGGGGGGGCTAATGAAAAACTGTTTTTT. This translates into CASSLSGGANEKLFF.

As for this clone: The identical CDR3 is also encoded by other nucleotide sequences in the sample. The gene calls are TRBV3-1 (or the pseudogene TRBV3-2) and TRBJ1-6, with D unresolved. The germline gives CDR1 LGHDT, CDR2 YNNKEL (reference sequence). The CDR3 covers 12 residues. Deletions cut 3 bases from V and 9 bases from J, with 6 bases between. In DNA form, the CDR3 reads TGTGCCAGCAGCCACCGCGGTTCACCCCTCCACTTT. This sequence encodes CASSHRGSPLHF.

The chain joins TRBV25-1 to TRBJ1-4; D call uncertain. Looked up from germline, CDR1 is MGHDK and CDR2 is SYGVNS. The ends were cut back, 6 bases at V and 2 bases at J, with 7 bases in the middle. The CDR3 spans 13 residues. The CDR3 DNA is TGTGCCAGCAGCGGGGTTACTAATGAAAAACTGTTTTTT. Its translation: CASSGVTNEKLFF.

The CDR3 sequence is CASRGLAGSTDTQYF. The CDR3 nucleotides are TGTGCCAGCAGGGGACTAGCGGGCAGCACAGATACGCAGTATTTT. This chain joins TRBV6-5 and TRBJ2-3; TRBD2 matches 12 bases. Germline loops: CDR1 MNHEY, CDR2 SVGAGI. The CDR3 contains 15 residues. V was pared by 6 bases and J by 0 bases, with 1 base of the junction left unmatched.

The chain joins TRBV2 to TRBJ2-1, with D perhaps TRBD2 (6 bases). CDR1 is SNHLY, CDR2 FYNNEI, per germline. The CDR3 extends over 13 amino acids. Deletions cut 6 bases from V and 6 bases from J, with 12 bases between. The CDR3 spells CASRELARNEQFF. DNA for the CDR3: TGTGCCAGCAGGGAGCTAGCGCGCAATGAGCAGTTCTTC.

The J gene is TRBJ1-5, the V gene TRBV21-1; TRBD1 is the table's D call and was not checked against the DNA. TRBV21-1 represents a pseudogene. The CDR3 spans 18 residues. CDR3 bases: TGTGCCAGCAGCAACCGGGACAGTGGTCCCTGTAGCAATCAGCCCCAGCATTTT. This encodes CASSNRDSGPCSNQPQHF.

The chain is built from TRBV28 and TRBJ2-7; 8 positions agree with TRBD1. V lost 3 bases to trimming and J lost 3 bases; unmatched junction nucleotides: 7. This CDR3 contains 15 residues. CDR1 and CDR2 from the germline V gene are MDHEN and SYDVKM. The CDR3 reads CASSFTGGLRYEQYF. The CDR3 DNA is TGTGCCAGCAGTTTCACAGGGGGATTACGCTACGAGCAGTACTTC. Full variable domain (outside the CDR3, taken from reference TRBV28 and TRBJ2-7): DVKVTQSSRYLVKRTGEKVFLECVQDMDHENMFWYRQDPGLGLRLIYFSYDVKMKEKGDIPEGYSVSREKKERFSLILESASTNQTSMYLCASSFTGGLRYEQYFGPGTRLTVT.